This passage covers 22 T cell receptor beta chains from one sample sequenced in a study of CD8 T cells in ankylosing spondylitis. TCRdb re-derived calls from the 5' RACE reads in MiXCR, one entry per CDR3 protein. The sample has roughly 230,000 distinct CDR3 sequences; 18% are singletons. Sequencing was carried out using blood, either unsorted or a sorted T cell fraction (not recorded which). The receptor source for this set is a male donor with ankylosing spondylitis or in good health (not recorded which).

This chain connects TRBV12-3 or TRBV12-4 to TRBJ2-3, with 11 nucleotides matching TRBD2. The CDR3 is 16 amino acids. The J segment lost 4 bases and the V segment lost 6 bases, leaving 9 bases of the junction unmatched. The CDR3 nucleotides are TGTGCCAGCAGGGGCTTGACTAGCGGGAACGCAGATACGCAGTATTTT. It yields the protein CASRGLTSGNADTQYF.

The chain is built from TRBV4-1 and TRBJ1-3; D not resolved. V was trimmed by 5 bases and J by 1 base, leaving 9 bases between them. The CDR3 runs to 14 residues. Germline assignment: CDR1 MGHRA and CDR2 YSYEKL. CDR3 in DNA: TGCGCCAGCAGCACCCAAGAGTCTGGAAACACCATATATTTT. This sequence encodes CASSTQESGNTIYF.

This clonotype was detected only a few times. The J gene is TRBJ2-7, the V gene TRBV5-1, with D possibly called TRBD1 or TRBD2 (5 bases each). V was cut by 3 bases and J by 0 bases, with 10 bases left in between. The germline V gene has CDR1 SGHRS and CDR2 YFSETQ. The CDR3 is 14 amino acids. The CDR3 coding sequence is TGCGCCAGCAGCTCCCCAGGGAGCTCCTACGAGCAGTACTTC. Its protein is CASSSPGSSYEQYF.

Remarks on this clonotype: This may be a read error, as it is one base from a much larger clone. The rearrangement links TRBV27 to TRBJ2-3; 13 nucleotides align to TRBD2. Germline CDR1 is MNHEY and CDR2 is SMNVEV (reference sequence). V was pared by 3 bases and J by 0 bases, with 6 bases of the junction left unmatched. There are 18 residues in the CDR3. The CDR3 region has the DNA TGTGCCAGCAGTTTCGGGACTAGCGGGATCCTTAGCACAGATACGCAGTATTTT. Translated, it gives CASSFGTSGILSTDTQYF.

The chain recombines TRBV6-5 with TRBJ1-2; 8 bases match TRBD1. From germline, CDR1 is MNHEY and CDR2 SVGAGI. The CDR3 contains 14 residues. V dropped 0 bases and J dropped 6; count of bases not matched to a gene: 3. The CDR3 protein is CASSYSADRDGYTF. The CDR3 nucleotides read TGTGCCAGCAGTTACTCAGCGGACAGGGATGGCTACACCTTC.

At least ten counts were recorded for this clonotype. V usage is TRBV4-3 and J usage is TRBJ2-1; possible D gene TRBD1, 6 bases. This CDR3 contains 16 residues. CDR1 and CDR2 (germline): LGHNA, YSLEER. The V end lost 1 base, the J end lost 5 bases, and 15 bases lay between the germline ends. CDR3 in DNA: TGCGCCAGCAGCCAAGGTTGGCAGGGGTGGGACAATGAGCAGTTCTTC. Its translation is CASSQGWQGWDNEQFF.

The chain couples TRBV28 to TRBJ2-7, with 7 bases fitting TRBD2. V shed 5 bases, J shed 3 bases, and the junction held 4 bases outside the gene matches. The length of the CDR3 is 13 residues. Germline V gives CDR1 MDHEN, CDR2 SYDVKM. CDR3 DNA sequence: TGTGCCAGCAGTATAGCGGGTGGCTACGAGCAGTACTTC. Residues: CASSIAGGYEQYF.

In its sample, this clonotype was seen a few times. V and J are TRBV27 and TRBJ2-5, with D tentatively TRBD1 or TRBD2 (7 bases each). The CDR3 is 15 amino acids. CDR1 is MNHEY, CDR2 SMNVEV, per germline (reference sequence). The germline V and J ends were trimmed by 0 bases and 2 bases, with 10 bases remaining between them. The CDR3 nucleotides read TGTGCCAGCAGTTTATCCAGGGGGGGTCAAGAGACCCAGTACTTC. The encoded protein is CASSLSRGGQETQYF.

A few counts support this clonotype. The rearrangement links TRBV27 to TRBJ2-4, with 12 bases lining up with TRBD2. Germline values: CDR1 MNHEY, CDR2 SMNVEV (reference sequence). The CDR3 consists of 15 residues. The V gene end was trimmed by 7 bases and the J gene end by 5 bases; junction bases not matched to a gene: 6. DNA for the CDR3: TGTGCCAGCACCCGGACTAGCGGGACCGAAAACATTCAGTACTTC. As protein: CASTRTSGTENIQYF.

The sample holds a few counts of this clonotype. This chain connects TRBV12-3 or TRBV12-4 to TRBJ2-5, with D uncertain. V was shortened by 1 base and J by 2 bases, with 5 bases between the two germline ends. The CDR3 length is 13 residues. The CDR3 bases are TGTGCCAGCAGTTTAGAATTTCAAGAGACCCAGTACTTC. Protein sequence: CASSLEFQETQYF.

With respect to this clonotype: Being one base from a much bigger clone, this may be a read error. The rearrangement links TRBV4-1 to TRBJ1-1; D is ambiguous. V dropped 0 bases and J dropped 13 bases, with 18 bases sitting between them. This CDR3 is 14 amino acids long. Germline CDR1 MGHRA, CDR2 YSYEKL. CDR3 residues: CASSQDTRNAYGFF. The CDR3 nucleotides are TGCGCCAGCAGCCAAGATACCCGAAATGCTTATGGTTTCTTT.

Ten or more counts support this clonotype. The CDR3: CSARASGRADNTGELFF. In nucleotides, the CDR3 is TGCAGTGCTAGAGCTAGCGGGAGGGCCGATAACACCGGGGAGCTGTTTTTT. The chain joins TRBV20-1 to TRBJ2-2; 12 bases fit TRBD2. Germline trimming cut 1 base from V and 2 bases from J; bases unmatched to any gene: 5. The CDR3 is made up of 17 amino acids. Per germline, CDR1 DFQATT and CDR2 SNEGSKA (reference sequence).

The chain combines TRBV5-1 with TRBJ2-1; 11 bases line up with TRBD2. V lost 4 bases to trimming and J lost 8 bases; unmatched junction nucleotides: 8. There are 15 residues in the CDR3. From germline, CDR1 is SGHRS and CDR2 YFSETQ. The CDR3 here is CASSISGGGRDEQFF. CDR3 sequence (DNA): TGCGCCAGCAGCATTAGCGGGGGGGGTCGGGATGAGCAGTTCTTC. Drawing the rest from reference TRBV5-1 and TRBJ2-1, the complete variable domain is KAGVTQTPRYLIKTRGQQVTLSCSPISGHRSVSWYQQTPGQGLQFLFEYFSETQRNKGNFPGRFSGRQFSNSRSEMNVSTLELGDSALYLCASSISGGGRDEQFFGPGTRLTVL.

The rearrangement uses TRBV4-1 and TRBJ2-7, with TRBD1 matching 8 bases. This CDR3 is built from 19 residues. Trimming cost V 4 bases and J 1 base; bases outside gene matches: 18. Germline lookup yields CDR1 MGHRA and CDR2 YSYEKL. The CDR3 DNA reads TGCGCCAGCAGCCCACTTTCCCTAACGGCAGGGGGCAAGTCCTACGAGCAGTACTTC. Protein: CASSPLSLTAGGKSYEQYF.

This clonotype was counted at least ten times. The rearrangement links TRBV4-3 to TRBJ2-5; D is ambiguous. Germline values: CDR1 LGHNA, CDR2 YSLEER. V was pared by 0 bases and J by 2 bases, with 10 bases between. The CDR3 contains 15 residues. In nucleotides, the CDR3 is TGCGCCAGCAGCCAAGATAGAGTGGCACAAGAGACCCAGTACTTC. Its translation: CASSQDRVAQETQYF.

The V and J genes are TRBV29-1 and TRBJ2-1; 7 bases are shared with TRBD2. Germline V gives CDR1 SQVTM, CDR2 ANQGSEA. CDR3 length: 15 amino acids. V gave up 7 bases and J gave up 1 base; unmatched junction bases: 10. CDR3 in DNA: TGCAGCGCCGGGTTGCCTAGCGGTTCCTACAATGAGCAGTTCTTC. This sequence encodes CSAGLPSGSYNEQFF.

This clonotype came up many times. This chain uses TRBV4-3 with TRBJ1-4; tentative D call: TRBD1 (5 bases). The CDR3 is 16 residues long. V was trimmed by 3 bases and J by 8 bases, leaving 19 bases between them. In germline, CDR1 is LGHNA, CDR2 YSLEER. CDR3 sequence (DNA): TGCGCCAGCAGCCAGGAACCAGGGAGGGTGAGAGAAAAACTGTTTTTT. It encodes CASSQEPGRVREKLFF.

The genes are TRBV20-1 and TRBJ2-7; D gene unclear. V was shortened by 4 bases and J by 5 bases, with 15 bases between the two germline ends. Looked up from germline, CDR1 is DFQATT and CDR2 is SNEGSKA (reference sequence). CDR3 size: 13 residues. The CDR3 sequence: CSAINIGSDEQYF. CDR3 DNA: TGCAGTGCTATAAACATTGGGTCTGACGAGCAGTACTTC.

This clonotype was detected a few times. J is TRBJ2-3 and V is TRBV9; no clear D. The V gene lost 0 bases and the J gene lost 4 bases, with 15 bases spanning the gap. The CDR3 runs to 16 residues. Germline CDR1 is SGDLS and CDR2 is YYNGEE. The CDR3 sequence: CASSVDPGLLPDTQYF. For the CDR3, the DNA is TGTGCCAGCAGCGTAGATCCCGGCCTGCTTCCAGATACGCAGTATTTT.

The rearrangement joins TRBV14 to TRBJ2-1; TRBD2 agrees at 9 bases. The CDR3 is 17 residues long. Germline V CDR1 and CDR2: SGHDN, FVKESK. The J segment lost 5 bases and the V segment lost 2 bases, leaving 10 bases of the junction unmatched. The CDR3 DNA reads TGTGCCAGCAGCCAAACCCCTAGGCTAGCGGGGCACAATGAGCAGTTCTTC. Its protein product is CASSQTPRLAGHNEQFF.

The table lists this clonotype with many counts. In DNA form, the CDR3 reads TGCAGTGCGGACCGGGGGGAGGGCTGGAATGAGCAGTTCTTC. Translation gives CSADRGEGWNEQFF. The J gene is TRBJ2-1, the V gene TRBV20-1, with 7 bases that match TRBD2. The CDR3 loop spans 14 amino acids. The V gene's germline CDR1 is DFQATT and CDR2 SNEGSKA (reference sequence). V gave up 6 bases and J gave up 7 bases; unmatched junction bases: 12.

The V gene is TRBV12-3 or TRBV12-4, the J gene TRBJ2-1, with 9 bases aligning to TRBD2. The trim removed 3 bases at V and 8 bases at J, leaving 8 bases unmatched. This CDR3 spans 15 amino acids. The CDR3 region is CASSFPASGNHEQFF. CDR3 in DNA: TGTGCCAGCAGTTTCCCCGCTAGCGGGAACCATGAGCAGTTCTTC.